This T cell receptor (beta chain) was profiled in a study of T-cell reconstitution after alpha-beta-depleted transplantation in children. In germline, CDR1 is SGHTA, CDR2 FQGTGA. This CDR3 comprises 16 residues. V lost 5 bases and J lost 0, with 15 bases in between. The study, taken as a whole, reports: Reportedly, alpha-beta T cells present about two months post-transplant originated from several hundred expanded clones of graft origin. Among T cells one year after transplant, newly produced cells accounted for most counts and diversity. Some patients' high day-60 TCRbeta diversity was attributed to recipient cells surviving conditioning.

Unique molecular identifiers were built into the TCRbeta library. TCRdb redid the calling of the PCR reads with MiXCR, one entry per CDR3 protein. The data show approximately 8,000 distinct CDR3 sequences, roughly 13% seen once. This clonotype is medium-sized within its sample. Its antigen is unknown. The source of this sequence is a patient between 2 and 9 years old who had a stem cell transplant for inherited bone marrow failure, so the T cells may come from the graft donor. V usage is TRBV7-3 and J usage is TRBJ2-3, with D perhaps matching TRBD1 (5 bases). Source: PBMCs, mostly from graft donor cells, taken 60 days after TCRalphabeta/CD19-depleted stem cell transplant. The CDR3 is CASSPQGRQSTDTQYF. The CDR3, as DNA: TGTGCCAGCAGCCCCCAGGGCCGGCAGAGCACAGATACGCAGTATTTT. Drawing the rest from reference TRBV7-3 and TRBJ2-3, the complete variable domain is GAGVSQTPSNKVTEKGKYVELRCDPISGHTALYWYRQSLGQGPEFLIYFQGTGAADDSGLPNDRFFAVRPEGSVSTLKIQRTERGDSAVYLCASSPQGRQSTDTQYFGPGTRLTVL.